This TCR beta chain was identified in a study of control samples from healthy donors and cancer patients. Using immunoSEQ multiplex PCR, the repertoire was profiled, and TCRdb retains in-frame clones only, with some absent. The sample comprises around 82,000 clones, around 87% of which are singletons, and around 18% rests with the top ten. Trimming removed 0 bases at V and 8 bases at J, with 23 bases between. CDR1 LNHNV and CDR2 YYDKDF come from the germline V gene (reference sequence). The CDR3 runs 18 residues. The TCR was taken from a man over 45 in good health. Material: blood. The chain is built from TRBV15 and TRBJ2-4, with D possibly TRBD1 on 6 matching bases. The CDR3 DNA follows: TGTGCCACCAGCAGAGATTTTGGGACACCGGGGCCGCCGGACATTCAGTACTTC. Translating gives CATSRDFGTPGPPDIQYF.